These 27 T cell receptor beta chains originate from one sample sequenced in a study of control samples from healthy donors and cancer patients. Measured with immunoSEQ multiplex PCR; TCRdb has only the in-frame clones, and not every one. The sample consists of roughly 120,000 clones, just over 90% of them appearing once. What was sequenced was blood. The receptors stem from a woman aged 18-35 years in good health.

The chain is built from TRBV4-2 and TRBJ1-4, with D perhaps matching TRBD1 (5 bases). Germline V gives CDR1 LGHNA, CDR2 YNFKEQ. Trimming removed 0 bases from V and 7 bases from J, with 15 bases in between. This CDR3 has 16 amino acids. The DNA of the CDR3 is TGTGCCAGCAGCCAAGATCTGTGGGGCCGAGGTGAAAAACTGTTTTTT. This codes for CASSQDLWGRGEKLFF.

V gene TRBV20-1 combines with J gene TRBJ1-1, with D uncertain. Germline V CDR1 and CDR2: DFQATT, SNEGSKA (reference sequence). This CDR3 has 11 residues. Trimming pared 6 bases from V and 5 bases from J, leaving 10 bases between. The CDR3 sequence is CSAELRTEAFF. The CDR3 DNA is TGCAGTGCGGAGCTTAGGACTGAAGCTTTCTTT.

The V and J genes are TRBV5-1 and TRBJ2-3; TRBD1 is a possible D gene (6 bases). Trimming took off 5 bases at V and 4 bases at J, with 14 bases between the two ends. Looked up from germline, CDR1 is SGHRS and CDR2 is YFSETQ. The CDR3 contains 14 residues. As DNA, the CDR3 is TGCGCCAGCAGGCAACAGGGAGCGGCAGATACGCAGTATTTT. Its translation: CASRQQGAADTQYF.

The chain couples TRBV19 to TRBJ1-2; TRBD1 matches at 7 bases. The CDR3 length is 14 residues. In germline, CDR1 is LNHDA, CDR2 SQIVND (reference sequence). With V trimmed by 7 bases and J by 2 bases, 7 bases remained unmatched. This CDR3 reads CASTDRAGNYGYTF. In DNA form, the CDR3 reads TGTGCCAGTACCGACAGGGCGGGGAACTATGGCTACACCTTC.

J is TRBJ2-2 and V is TRBV7-9; TRBD1 matches at 8 bases. Germline CDR1 reads SEHNR; CDR2 reads FQNEAQ (reference sequence). With V trimmed by 5 bases and J by 5 bases, 4 bases remained unmatched. The CDR3 sequence is 14 residues long. This chain's CDR3 is CASSPRTGTGELFF. DNA of the CDR3: TGTGCCAGCAGCCCGCGGACAGGGACCGGGGAGCTGTTTTTT.

This chain connects TRBV6-2 or TRBV6-3 to TRBJ2-1; possible D gene TRBD1, 6 bases. This CDR3 has 15 amino acids. The ends were cut back, 5 bases at V and 2 bases at J, with 13 bases in the middle. CDR1 is MNHEY and CDR2 is SVGEGT in the germline V gene. The CDR3: CASSADSATYNEQFF. CDR3 nucleotides: TGTGCCAGCAGTGCGGACAGTGCAACCTACAATGAGCAGTTCTTC.

The V call is TRBV24-1, the J call TRBJ2-7, with TRBD1 matching over 10 bases. Germline lookup yields CDR1 KGHDR and CDR2 SFDVKD. The junction had 1 base not matched to a gene; V was cut back by 9 bases and J by 0 bases. The CDR3 spans 13 residues. The CDR3 region is CATGQGDSYEQYF. In DNA form, the CDR3 reads TGTGCCACCGGACAGGGGGACTCCTACGAGCAGTACTTC.

The chain is built from TRBV10-2 and TRBJ1-4, with D possibly matching TRBD1 (5 bases). The germline V and J ends were trimmed by 3 bases and 8 bases, with 10 bases remaining between them. The CDR3 sequence is 13 residues long. The germline V gene encodes CDR1 WSHSY and CDR2 SAAADI. The CDR3 DNA sequence: TGCGCCAGCAGTGATTCGGGGCGAGAAAAACTGTTTTTT. The encoded protein is CASSDSGREKLFF.

V and J are TRBV28 and TRBJ1-1; D perhaps matches TRBD1 (5 bases). The CDR3 has 19 amino acids. The germline CDR1 and CDR2 sequences are MDHEN and SYDVKM. V lost 6 bases and J lost 1, with 27 bases in between. The CDR3 here is CASSSYPPGISGANTEAFF. CDR3 DNA sequence: TGTGCCAGCAGCAGTTATCCCCCTGGGATATCCGGGGCGAACACTGAAGCTTTCTTT.

The chain has TRBV28 and TRBJ2-7, with D perhaps given as TRBD1 or TRBD2 (7 bases each). V lost 6 bases, J lost 5 bases, and 23 bases lay in between. CDR1 MDHEN and CDR2 SYDVKM come from the germline V gene. This CDR3 has 16 amino acids. CDR3 in amino acids: CASRNGGAGGVHEQYF. The DNA for the CDR3 is TGTGCCAGCAGAAATGGGGGGGCAGGGGGAGTTCACGAGCAGTACTTC. The full variable domain, its missing parts supplied by reference TRBV28 and TRBJ2-7, is DVKVTQSSRYLVKRTGEKVFLECVQDMDHENMFWYRQDPGLGLRLIYFSYDVKMKEKGDIPEGYSVSREKKERFSLILESASTNQTSMYLCASRNGGAGGVHEQYFGPGTRLTVT.

This chain links TRBV27 with TRBJ2-1; a weak D match, TRBD1 (7 bases). Germline CDR1 MNHEY, CDR2 SMNVEV (reference sequence). With 10 bases removed from V and 6 bases from J, the gap between germline ends came to 22 bases. The CDR3 totals 15 residues. The CDR3 region is CATTPEGAGFNEQFF. CDR3 bases: TGTGCCACCACACCGGAGGGGGCGGGGTTCAATGAGCAGTTCTTC.

This clone was seen just once. This chain links TRBV19 with TRBJ1-2; TRBD1 matches at 7 bases. Germline V gene lookup returns CDR1 LNHDA and CDR2 SQIVND (reference sequence). The CDR3 totals 13 residues. The ends lost 7 bases at V and 9 bases at J; junction bases unmatched: 11. This CDR3 is CASTLGQDIRYTF. For the CDR3, the DNA is TGTGCCAGTACCCTCGGACAGGACATCCGCTACACCTTC.

This sequence joins TRBV11-1 and TRBJ2-3, with D tentatively TRBD2 (6 bases). Trimming left V 2 bases short and J 4 bases short, with 10 bases between. The CDR3 runs to 14 residues. Germline V gene lookup returns CDR1 SGHAT and CDR2 FQDESV (reference sequence). Written as DNA, the CDR3 is TGTGCCAGCAGCTTACTAGGGGAGGCAGATACGCAGTATTTT. Amino acids: CASSLLGEADTQYF.

The chain has TRBV28 and TRBJ2-5; 7 bases line up with TRBD1. Germline V gene sequence: CDR1 MDHEN, CDR2 SYDVKM. V gave up 1 base and J gave up 4 bases; unmatched junction bases: 3. The CDR3 contains 14 residues. CDR3 amino acids: CASSLSGTVETQYF. The CDR3 bases are TGTGCCAGCAGTTTATCCGGGACAGTAGAGACCCAGTACTTC.

This clone was counted at least ten times. The rearrangement links TRBV4-3 to TRBJ1-6; no firm D call. The length of the CDR3 is 15 residues. CDR1 is LGHNA, CDR2 YSLEER, per germline. V was clipped by 0 bases and J by 8 bases, with 11 bases between them. This CDR3 reads CASSQEAGGHSPLHF. The DNA for the CDR3 is TGCGCCAGCAGCCAAGAGGCCGGAGGCCATTCACCCCTCCACTTT.

This chain links TRBV7-2 with TRBJ2-7; TRBD2 agrees at 11 bases. The junction had 3 bases not matched to a gene; V was cut back by 1 base and J by 7 bases. Germline-derived CDR1 and CDR2 are SGHTA and FQGNSA. CDR3 length equals 14 residues. The CDR3 reads CASSLGLAGGEQYF. The CDR3 DNA sequence: TGTGCCAGCAGCTTAGGTCTAGCGGGAGGTGAGCAGTACTTC.

The V and J genes are TRBV25-1 and TRBJ2-7; TRBD1 aligns across 8 bases. Germline V gene lookup returns CDR1 MGHDK and CDR2 SYGVNS. The trim removed 4 bases at V and 3 bases at J, leaving 8 bases unmatched. This CDR3 region has 15 residues. The DNA for the CDR3 is TGTGCCAGCAGTGGTCACGGGACAGGTTTCTACGAGCAGTACTTC. Protein product: CASSGHGTGFYEQYF.

CDR3 coding DNA: TGTGCCAGCGGGAGGAGGAACGAGCAGTACTTC. It specifies CASGRRNEQYF. The chain recombines TRBV7-3 with TRBJ2-7, with a possible D match to TRBD2 (6 bases). Germline V lookup: CDR1 SGHTA, CDR2 FQGTGA. The CDR3 is made up of 11 amino acids. V lost 8 bases and J lost 5, with 10 bases in between.

The CDR3 DNA sequence: TGCAGTGCTAGAGGCACCGGGGAGCTGTTTTTT. Translated, it gives CSARGTGELFF. The chain couples TRBV20-1 to TRBJ2-2; D remains ambiguous. From germline, CDR1 is DFQATT and CDR2 SNEGSKA (reference sequence). V was trimmed by 1 base and J by 4 bases, leaving 1 base between them. This CDR3 is built from 11 residues.

The chain is built from TRBV5-1 and TRBJ2-7; 7 positions match TRBD2. This CDR3 spans 13 amino acids. Per the germline V gene, CDR1 is SGHRS and CDR2 is YFSETQ. V shed 7 bases and J 4 bases; nucleotides not matched to a gene: 8. This CDR3 is CASGPGLRYEQYF. The CDR3, as DNA: TGCGCCAGCGGACCGGGACTAAGATACGAGCAGTACTTC.

The J gene is TRBJ2-3, the V gene TRBV28; 7 nucleotides agree with TRBD2. There are 19 residues in the CDR3. Germline V gene data show CDR1 as MDHEN and CDR2 as SYDVKM. V lost 5 bases, J lost 5 bases, and 22 bases stayed unmatched. Here the CDR3 DNA reads TGTGCCAGCAGTCCTAAATTCTTACTAAGGGCGGGAGATCAAGATACGCAGTATTTT. It yields the protein CASSPKFLLRAGDQDTQYF.

The V call is TRBV7-6, the J call TRBJ1-5; 7 bases match TRBD1. Germline V gene lookup returns CDR1 SGHVS and CDR2 FNYEAQ. Trimming took 5 bases from V and 3 from J; bases not matched to a gene: 7. The CDR3 length is 15 residues. CDR3 nucleotide sequence: TGTGCCAGCAGCCTGACAGGGACATCCAATCAGCCCCAGCATTTT. Translated, it gives CASSLTGTSNQPQHF.

The genes are TRBV4-3 and TRBJ2-1; 8 nucleotides line up with TRBD1. The germline V gene encodes CDR1 LGHNA and CDR2 YSLEER. Losses at the gene ends were 4 bases for V and 3 bases for J; bases not matched to a gene: 5. The CDR3 covers 15 residues. In nucleotides, the CDR3 is TGCGCCAGCAGCCCTAGCACAGGGGGCTACAATGAGCAGTTCTTC. This codes for CASSPSTGGYNEQFF.

This clone was detected only a few times. The chain carries TRBV5-5 and TRBJ2-1, with D unclear. The length of the CDR3 is 14 residues. V lost 2 bases and J 12 bases, leaving 18 bases between the germline ends. Germline V gene data show CDR1 as SGHKS and CDR2 as YYEKEE (reference sequence). Here the CDR3 DNA reads TGTGCCAGCAGCTTAGCTTCGAATCCGTCGGGGCAGTTCTTC. It specifies CASSLASNPSGQFF.

This clone has only one observation. The CDR3 region is CASSIEGSGAEKLFF. Written as DNA, the CDR3 is TGTGCCAGTAGTATAGAGGGGTCGGGTGCTGAAAAACTGTTTTTT. The chain carries TRBV19 and TRBJ1-4, with D uncertain. Looked up from germline, CDR1 is LNHDA and CDR2 is SQIVND (reference sequence). This CDR3 has 15 amino acids. With 0 bases removed from V and 7 bases from J, the gap between germline ends came to 12 bases. Variable domain in full (rest from reference TRBV19 and TRBJ1-4): DGGITQSPKYLFRKEGQNVTLSCEQNLNHDAMYWYRQDPGQGLRLIYYSQIVNDFQKGDIAEGYSVSREKKESFPLTVTSAQKNPTAFYLCASSIEGSGAEKLFFGSGTQLSVL.

This chain connects TRBV25-1 to TRBJ1-2; unclear D gene. Germline CDR1 reads MGHDK; CDR2 reads SYGVNS. V lost 5 bases, J lost 1 base, and 11 bases lay in between. The CDR3 is 14 residues long. The DNA of the CDR3 is TGTGCCAGCAGTCCGGCAGGAGATAACTATGGCTACACCTTC. Encoded protein: CASSPAGDNYGYTF.

CDR3 sequence reads: CASSSRPQGVQETQYF. CDR3 in DNA: TGTGCCAGCAGCTCCAGGCCCCAGGGGGTGCAAGAGACCCAGTACTTC. The chain carries TRBV7-9 and TRBJ2-5; 7 nucleotides line up with TRBD1. The CDR3 is 16 amino acids. Looked up from germline, CDR1 is SEHNR and CDR2 is FQNEAQ (reference sequence). Trimming at V came to 4 bases and at J to 2 bases, leaving 10 bases not matched to a gene.